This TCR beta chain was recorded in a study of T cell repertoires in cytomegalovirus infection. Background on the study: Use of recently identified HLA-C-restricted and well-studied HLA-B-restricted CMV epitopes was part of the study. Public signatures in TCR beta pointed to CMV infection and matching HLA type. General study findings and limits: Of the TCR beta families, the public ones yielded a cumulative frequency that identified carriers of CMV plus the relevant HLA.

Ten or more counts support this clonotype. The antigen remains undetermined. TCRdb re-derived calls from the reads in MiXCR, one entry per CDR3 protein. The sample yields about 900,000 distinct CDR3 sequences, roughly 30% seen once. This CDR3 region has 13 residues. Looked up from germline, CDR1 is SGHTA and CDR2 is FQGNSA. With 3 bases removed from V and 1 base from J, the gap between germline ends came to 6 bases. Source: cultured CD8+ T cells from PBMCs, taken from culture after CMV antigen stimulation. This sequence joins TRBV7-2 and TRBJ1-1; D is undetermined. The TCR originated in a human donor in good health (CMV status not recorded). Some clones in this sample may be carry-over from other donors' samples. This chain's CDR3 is CASSFPANTEAFF. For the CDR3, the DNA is TGTGCCAGCAGCTTCCCAGCGAACACTGAAGCTTTCTTT.